Presented here are 15 T cell receptor beta chains from one specimen sequenced in a study of blood T cell repertoires in COVID-19. Profiling relied on immunoSEQ multiplex PCR, and the TCRdb table lists in-frame clones only, not all of them. This sample yields more than 75,000 clones, of which 88% are seen a single time; around 4.7% belongs to the top ten. Sequencing input: peripheral blood. The source is a woman of 80 years or more with active COVID-19.

The genes are TRBV20-1 and TRBJ2-1, with D uncertain. CDR3 size: 11 residues. The germline V gene encodes CDR1 DFQATT and CDR2 SNEGSKA (reference sequence). Trimming stripped 3 bases from V and 8 bases from J, with 8 bases between. Here the CDR3 reads CSARFSYEQFF. For the CDR3, the DNA is TGCAGTGCTAGGTTTTCCTATGAGCAGTTCTTC.

In the case of this clone: Other DNA sequences of this sample code for an identical CDR3. For the CDR3, the DNA is TGTGCCAGCAGCTCACAGGGCGGGAACACTGAAGCTTTCTTT. It specifies CASSSQGGNTEAFF. The V gene is TRBV7-2, the J gene TRBJ1-1; weak D call: TRBD1 (6 bases). V lost 4 bases and J 1 base, leaving 10 bases between the germline ends. The CDR3 totals 14 residues. CDR1 is SGHTA, CDR2 FQGNSA, per germline.

This rearrangement joins TRBV24-1 to TRBJ2-1; weak D call: TRBD2 (7 bases). Trimming stripped 5 bases from V and 9 bases from J, with 13 bases between. CDR3 length equals 13 residues. Germline V gene sequence: CDR1 KGHDR, CDR2 SFDVKD. CDR3 sequence reads: CATSGRGAGEQFF. CDR3 in DNA: TGTGCCACCAGTGGCCGGGGGGCTGGTGAGCAGTTCTTC.

The rearrangement links TRBV7-2 to TRBJ1-2; D ambiguous. V lost 4 bases and J lost 6, with 12 bases in between. This CDR3 is built from 13 residues. In germline, CDR1 is SGHTA, CDR2 FQGNSA. CDR3: CASSWNPRDGYTF. The CDR3 DNA is TGTGCCAGCAGCTGGAACCCGAGGGATGGCTACACCTTC.

The chain is built from TRBV7-3 and TRBJ1-2; TRBD1 matches 7 bases. The CDR3 spans 13 residues. CDR1 is SGHTA, CDR2 FQGTGA, per germline. The J segment lost 2 bases and the V segment lost 5 bases, leaving 2 bases of the junction unmatched. The chain's CDR3 is CASSETGNYGYTF. CDR3 sequence (DNA): TGTGCCAGCAGCGAGACAGGGAACTATGGCTACACCTTC. The variable domain in full, completed from reference TRBV7-3 and TRBJ1-2, reads GAGVSQTPSNKVTEKGKYVELRCDPISGHTALYWYRQSLGQGPEFLIYFQGTGAADDSGLPNDRFFAVRPEGSVSTLKIQRTERGDSAVYLCASSETGNYGYTFGSGTRLTVV.

The CDR3 DNA reads as TGTGCCAGCAGGCCTACTAGCGGGGGGAATGAGCAGTTCTTC. The encoded protein is CASRPTSGGNEQFF. The V call is TRBV7-9, the J call TRBJ2-1, with 12 bases lining up with TRBD2. The ends lost 6 bases at V and 7 bases at J; junction bases unmatched: 4. The CDR3 loop spans 14 amino acids. The germline V gene has CDR1 SEHNR and CDR2 FQNEAQ (reference sequence).

This clone was picked up one time. The chain employs TRBV11-3 and TRBJ2-1, with D tentatively TRBD2 (6 bases). Germline V gives CDR1 SGHNT, CDR2 YENEEA. Trimming removed 5 bases at V and 7 bases at J, with 21 bases between. The CDR3 runs 16 residues. CDR3 loop: CASSPAMGGIINEQFF. The CDR3 region has the DNA TGTGCCAGCAGCCCCGCGATGGGCGGGATTATAAATGAGCAGTTCTTC. The whole variable domain, filled in from reference TRBV11-3 and TRBJ2-1, reads EAGVVQSPRYKIIEKKQPVAFWCNPISGHNTLYWYLQNLGQGPELLIRYENEEAVDDSQLPKDRFSAERLKGVDSTLKIQPAELGDSAVYLCASSPAMGGIINEQFFGPGTRLTVL.

The rearrangement uses TRBV4-3 and TRBJ1-1; tentative D call: TRBD1 (5 bases). Trimming took off 3 bases at V and 6 bases at J, with 11 bases between the two ends. This CDR3 has 13 residues. Germline V gene data show CDR1 as LGHNA and CDR2 as YSLEER. The CDR3 DNA sequence: TGCGCCAGCAGCCACAGGGTATGGGCTGAAGCTTTCTTT. Translation gives CASSHRVWAEAFF.

This chain uses TRBV27 with TRBJ2-7; 13 bases match TRBD2. The CDR3 has 16 amino acids. CDR1 MNHEY and CDR2 SMNVEV come from the germline V gene (reference sequence). Unmatched junction bases numbered 5, after V lost 4 bases and J lost 2 bases. The chain's CDR3 is CASSYRGTSGAYEQYF. DNA of the CDR3: TGTGCCAGCAGTTATAGGGGGACTAGCGGGGCCTACGAGCAGTACTTC.

V is TRBV29-1 and J is TRBJ1-5; no clear D. Per the germline V gene, CDR1 is SQVTM and CDR2 is ANQGSEA. The V end lost 0 bases, the J end lost 3 bases, and 21 bases lay between the germline ends. There are 18 residues in the CDR3. CDR3 sequence: CSVEEMAKRQSDNQPQHF. CDR3 sequence (DNA): TGCAGCGTTGAAGAGATGGCAAAGAGGCAATCAGACAATCAGCCCCAGCATTTT.

This chain joins TRBV10-3 and TRBJ1-1, with D possibly TRBD1 on 6 matching bases. The CDR3 has 16 residues. Germline V gene sequence: CDR1 ENHRY, CDR2 SYGVKD. Trimming left V 1 base short and J 1 base short, with 13 bases between. The CDR3 DNA reads as TGTGCCATCAGTGAGTATTTGGGACAAGCGAACACTGAAGCTTTCTTT. It yields the protein CAISEYLGQANTEAFF.

The V call is TRBV12-5, the J call TRBJ2-1, with 14 bases identical to TRBD2. The CDR3 runs 19 residues. V lost 3 bases to trimming and J lost 0 bases; unmatched junction nucleotides: 7. The germline gives CDR1 LGHNT, CDR2 FRNRAP. CDR3 sequence (DNA): TGTGCTAGTGGTTTCCCTAAAGGGACTAGCGGGAGCTCCTACAATGAGCAGTTCTTC. This translates into CASGFPKGTSGSSYNEQFF.

The rearrangement uses TRBV6-2 or TRBV6-3 and TRBJ1-1; 12 nucleotides agree with TRBD1. This CDR3 has 16 amino acids. Germline V lookup: CDR1 MNHEY, CDR2 SVGEGT. The V gene end was trimmed by 4 bases and the J gene end by 5 bases; junction bases not matched to a gene: 8. CDR3 region: CASSLGQGAFGTEAFF. The CDR3 nucleotides are TGTGCCAGCAGTTTGGGACAGGGGGCGTTTGGAACTGAAGCTTTCTTT.

The V gene is TRBV3-1 (or the pseudogene TRBV3-2), the J gene TRBJ2-3, with a possible D match to TRBD1 (6 bases). Per the germline V gene, CDR1 is LGHDT and CDR2 is YNNKEL (reference sequence). The CDR3 loop spans 14 amino acids. V gave up 5 bases and J gave up 2 bases, with 11 bases separating them. CDR3 DNA: TGTGCCAGCAGCACAAGGGGGTACACAGATACGCAGTATTTT. It yields the protein CASSTRGYTDTQYF.

The chain carries TRBV28 and TRBJ1-6; D is unclear. V lost 6 bases to trimming and J lost 4 bases, with 19 bases between them. The CDR3 sequence is 17 residues long. Per the germline V gene, CDR1 is MDHEN and CDR2 is SYDVKM. CDR3 in DNA: TGTGCCAGCAGGCCCCCCGGGATCGAGGCATATAATTCACCCCTCCACTTT. Encoded protein: CASRPPGIEAYNSPLHF.